The entry below describes one T cell receptor beta chain. Antigen: not known. TCRdb's table, derived via immunoSEQ multiplex PCR, lists solely in-frame clones and lacks some. Seen here are about 220,000 clones, around nine tenths observed once, and the top ten hold 2.6%. This sample was included in a study of cytomegalovirus exposure and HLA in healthy donors. Study-level findings and limits: It was reported that the classifier diagnosed cytomegalovirus status with high specificity and sensitivity in both the original and validation cohorts. First-cohort TCR clusters tended to co-occur in the roughly 120 validation repertoires, a later analysis found. There were some public TCRs occurring in many donors, but most TCR sequences were rare.

The sequenced sample consisted of PBMCs. The receptor was derived from a man younger than 35 in good health and CMV-seronegative.

CDR3 DNA sequence: TGTGCCAGCAGTGAGGGGCTTAGCGGAGGCACAGATACGCAGTATTTT. Translating it yields CASSEGLSGGTDTQYF. This chain joins TRBV2 and TRBJ2-3; perhaps TRBD2 as D (6 bases). Germline values: CDR1 SNHLY, CDR2 FYNNEI. This CDR3 is 16 amino acids long. Between the trimmed V and J ends, which lost 3 bases and 1 base, there was a span of 14 bases. Looking up the rest from reference TRBV2 and TRBJ2-3 gives the full variable domain: EPEVTQTPSHQVTQMGQEVILRCVPISNHLYFYWYRQILGQKVEFLVSFYNNEISEKSEIFDDQFSVERPDGSNFTLKIRSTKLEDSAMYFCASSEGLSGGTDTQYFGPGTRLTVL.